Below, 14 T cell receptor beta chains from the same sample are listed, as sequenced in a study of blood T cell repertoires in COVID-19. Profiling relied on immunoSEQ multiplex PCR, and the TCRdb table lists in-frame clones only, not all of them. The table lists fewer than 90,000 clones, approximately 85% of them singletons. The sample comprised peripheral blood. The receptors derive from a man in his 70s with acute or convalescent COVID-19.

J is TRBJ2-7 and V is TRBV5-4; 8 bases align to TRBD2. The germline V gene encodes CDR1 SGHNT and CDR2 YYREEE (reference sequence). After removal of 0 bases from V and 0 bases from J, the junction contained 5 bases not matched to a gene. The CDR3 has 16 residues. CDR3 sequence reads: CASSLVGGGSSYEQYF. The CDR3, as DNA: TGTGCCAGCAGCTTGGTTGGCGGGGGGAGCTCCTACGAGCAGTACTTC.

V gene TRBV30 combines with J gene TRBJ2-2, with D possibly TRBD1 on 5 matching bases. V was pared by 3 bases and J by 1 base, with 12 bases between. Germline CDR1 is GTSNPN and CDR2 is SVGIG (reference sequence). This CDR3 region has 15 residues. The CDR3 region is CAWRPPDKNTGELFF. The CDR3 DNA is TGTGCCTGGAGGCCCCCGGACAAGAACACCGGGGAGCTGTTTTTT.

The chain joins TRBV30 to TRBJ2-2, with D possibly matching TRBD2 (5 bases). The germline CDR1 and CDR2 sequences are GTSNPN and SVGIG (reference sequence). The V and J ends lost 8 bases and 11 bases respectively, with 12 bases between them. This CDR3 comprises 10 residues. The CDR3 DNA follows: TGTGCCAGCCCCGGGGTCGAGCTGTTTTTT. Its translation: CASPGVELFF.

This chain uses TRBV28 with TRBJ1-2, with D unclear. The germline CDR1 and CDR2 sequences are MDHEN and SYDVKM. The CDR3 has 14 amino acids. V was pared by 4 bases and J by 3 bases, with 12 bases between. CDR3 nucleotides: TGTGCCAGCAGTTCCACAGATTTCTACTATGGCTACACCTTC. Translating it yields CASSSTDFYYGYTF.

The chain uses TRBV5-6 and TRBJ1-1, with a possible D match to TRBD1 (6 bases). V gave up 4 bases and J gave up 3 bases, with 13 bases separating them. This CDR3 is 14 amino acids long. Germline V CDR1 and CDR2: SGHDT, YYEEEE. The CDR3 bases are TGTGCCAGCAGCCTTACAGGGCGGGACACTGAAGCTTTCTTT. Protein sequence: CASSLTGRDTEAFF.

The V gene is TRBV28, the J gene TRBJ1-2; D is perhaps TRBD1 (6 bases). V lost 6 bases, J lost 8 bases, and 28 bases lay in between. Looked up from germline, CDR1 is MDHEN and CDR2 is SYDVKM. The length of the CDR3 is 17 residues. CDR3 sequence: CASRGGAQTVLLGGYTF. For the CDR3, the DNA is TGTGCCAGCAGAGGGGGGGCCCAGACCGTCCTTTTGGGCGGCTACACCTTC.

CDR3 bases: TGTGCCAGCAGCTTAGATGGCATTGGGCCGTACGAGCAGTACTTC. Amino acids: CASSLDGIGPYEQYF. The chain employs TRBV11-2 and TRBJ2-7, with no clear D. The germline CDR1 and CDR2 sequences are SGHAT and FQNNGV. Trimming shortened V by 0 bases and J by 4 bases, and 13 bases separated the two germline ends. CDR3 length equals 15 residues.

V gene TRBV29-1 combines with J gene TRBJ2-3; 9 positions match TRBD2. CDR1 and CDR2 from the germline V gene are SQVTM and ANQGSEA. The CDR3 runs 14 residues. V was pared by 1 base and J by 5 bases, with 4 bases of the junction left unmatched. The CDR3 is CSVEAGRGGDTQYF. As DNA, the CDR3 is TGCAGCGTTGAAGCAGGGCGGGGGGGAGATACGCAGTATTTT.

The CDR3 here is CASSTLSSGGYEQYF. The CDR3 DNA reads TGTGCCAGTAGTACCCTCTCTAGCGGGGGCTACGAGCAGTACTTC. This chain connects TRBV19 to TRBJ2-7, with TRBD2 identical over 10 bases. Trimming at V came to 4 bases and at J to 3 bases, leaving 6 bases not matched to a gene. This CDR3 has 15 amino acids. Germline V lookup: CDR1 LNHDA, CDR2 SQIVND (reference sequence).

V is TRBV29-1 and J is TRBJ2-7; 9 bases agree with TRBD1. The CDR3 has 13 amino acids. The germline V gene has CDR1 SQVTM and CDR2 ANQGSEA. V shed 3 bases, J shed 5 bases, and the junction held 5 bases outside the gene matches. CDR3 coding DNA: TGCAGCGTTGAGGGACAGGGTCTAAACGAGCAGTACTTC. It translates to CSVEGQGLNEQYF.

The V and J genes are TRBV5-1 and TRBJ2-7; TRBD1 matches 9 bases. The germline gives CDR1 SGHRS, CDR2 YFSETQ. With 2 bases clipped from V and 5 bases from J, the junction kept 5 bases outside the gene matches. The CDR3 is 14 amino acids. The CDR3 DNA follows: TGCGCCAGCAGCTTTGGGACAGGGATCGACGAGCAGTACTTC. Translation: CASSFGTGIDEQYF.

The DNA for the CDR3 is TGTGCCAGCAGTTTACCCGGGACTAGCGGGTCCGCAGATACGCAGTATTTT. Its protein product is CASSLPGTSGSADTQYF. This sequence joins TRBV28 and TRBJ2-3, with 12 bases matching TRBD2. Unmatched junction bases numbered 7, after V lost 2 bases and J lost 4 bases. The CDR3 is made up of 17 amino acids. The V gene's germline CDR1 is MDHEN and CDR2 SYDVKM.

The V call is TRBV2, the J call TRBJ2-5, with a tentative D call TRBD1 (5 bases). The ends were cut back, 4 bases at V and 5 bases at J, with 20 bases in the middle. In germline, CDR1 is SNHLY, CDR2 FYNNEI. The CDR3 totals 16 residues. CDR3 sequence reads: CASSGRQGFPVETQYF. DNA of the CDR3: TGTGCCAGCAGTGGCCGCCAGGGTTTCCCGGTGGAGACCCAGTACTTC. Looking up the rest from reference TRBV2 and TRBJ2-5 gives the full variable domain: EPEVTQTPSHQVTQMGQEVILRCVPISNHLYFYWYRQILGQKVEFLVSFYNNEISEKSEIFDDQFSVERPDGSNFTLKIRSTKLEDSAMYFCASSGRQGFPVETQYFGPGTRLLVL.

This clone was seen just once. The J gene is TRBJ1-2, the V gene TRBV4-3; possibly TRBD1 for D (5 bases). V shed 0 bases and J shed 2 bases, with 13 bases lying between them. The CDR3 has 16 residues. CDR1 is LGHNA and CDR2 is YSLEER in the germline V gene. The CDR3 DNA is TGCGCCAGCAGCCAAGATGTCCAGGGATCGAACTATGGCTACACCTTC. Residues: CASSQDVQGSNYGYTF.